The clone carrying this T cell receptor (beta chain) was counted a few times. The antigen remains undetermined. Germline CDR1 is MNHEY and CDR2 is SVGAGI. This CDR3 comprises 13 residues. The V end lost 2 bases, the J end lost 4 bases, and 9 bases lay between the germline ends. The data were obtained in a study of beta chain features in type 1 diabetes. Reverse transcription of all isolated RNA meant that expressed TCRB transcripts were sequenced. TCRdb's table, derived via immunoSEQ multiplex PCR, lists solely in-frame clones and lacks some. The sample lists hundreds of thousands of clones, 11% to 15% seen once, with 0.03% to 0.045% in the top ten. Study-wide results and limits: In every one of the four CD4+ subsets, TCRB CDR3s were moderately but significantly shorter in Type 1 diabetes patients. In cDNA sequencing, cells with high TCR expression could be over-represented.

The chain couples TRBV6-5 to TRBJ2-7; D call uncertain. The source of this sequence is a man between 18 and 35 years old with type 1 diabetes. Material: naive CD4+ T cells from blood. The CDR3 here is CASSYRPEYEQYF. The DNA of the CDR3 is TGTGCCAGCAGTTACCGGCCAGAGTACGAGCAGTACTTC.